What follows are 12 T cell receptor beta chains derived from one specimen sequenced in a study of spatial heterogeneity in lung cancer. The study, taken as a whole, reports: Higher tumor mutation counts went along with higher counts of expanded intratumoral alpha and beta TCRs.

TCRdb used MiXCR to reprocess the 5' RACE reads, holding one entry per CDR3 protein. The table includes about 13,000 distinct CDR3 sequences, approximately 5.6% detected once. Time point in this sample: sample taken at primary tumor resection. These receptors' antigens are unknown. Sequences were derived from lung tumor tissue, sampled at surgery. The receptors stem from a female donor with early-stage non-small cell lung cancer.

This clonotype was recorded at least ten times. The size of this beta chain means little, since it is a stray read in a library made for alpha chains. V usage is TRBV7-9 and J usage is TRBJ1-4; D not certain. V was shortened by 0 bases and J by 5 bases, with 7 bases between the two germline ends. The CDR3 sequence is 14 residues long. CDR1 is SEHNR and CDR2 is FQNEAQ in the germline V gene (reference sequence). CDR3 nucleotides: TGTGCCAGCAGCTTAGCCAGTGTGAATGAAAAACTGTTTTTT. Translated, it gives CASSLASVNEKLFF.

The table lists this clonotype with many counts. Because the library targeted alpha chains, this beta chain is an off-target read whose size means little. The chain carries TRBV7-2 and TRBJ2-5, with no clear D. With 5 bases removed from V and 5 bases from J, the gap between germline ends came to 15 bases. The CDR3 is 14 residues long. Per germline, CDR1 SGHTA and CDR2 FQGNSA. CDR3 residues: CASSPSTWVETQYF. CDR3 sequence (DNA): TGTGCCAGCAGCCCTTCTACCTGGGTGGAGACCCAGTACTTC.

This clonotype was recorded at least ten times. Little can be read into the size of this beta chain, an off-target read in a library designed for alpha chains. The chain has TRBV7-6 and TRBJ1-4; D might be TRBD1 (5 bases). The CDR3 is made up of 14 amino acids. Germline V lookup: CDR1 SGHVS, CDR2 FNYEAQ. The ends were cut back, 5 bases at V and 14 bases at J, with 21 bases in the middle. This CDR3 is CASSSSPNGGWLFF. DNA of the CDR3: TGTGCCAGCAGCAGTAGCCCAAATGGGGGTTGGCTGTTTTTT.

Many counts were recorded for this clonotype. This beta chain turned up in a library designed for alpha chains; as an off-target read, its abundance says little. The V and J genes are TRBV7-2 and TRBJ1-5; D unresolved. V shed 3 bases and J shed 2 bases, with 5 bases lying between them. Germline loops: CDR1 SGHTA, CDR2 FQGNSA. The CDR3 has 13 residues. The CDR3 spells CASSFKGNQPQHF. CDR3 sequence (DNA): TGTGCCAGCAGCTTTAAGGGCAATCAGCCCCAGCATTTT.

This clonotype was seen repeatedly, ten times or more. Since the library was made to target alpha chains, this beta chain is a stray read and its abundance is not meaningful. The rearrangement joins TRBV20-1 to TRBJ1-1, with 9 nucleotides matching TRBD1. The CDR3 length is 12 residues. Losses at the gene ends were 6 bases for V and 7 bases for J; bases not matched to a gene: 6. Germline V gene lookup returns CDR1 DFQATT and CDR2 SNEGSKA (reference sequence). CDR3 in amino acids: CSARQGVGEAFF. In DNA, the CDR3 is TGCAGTGCCAGACAGGGGGTGGGTGAAGCTTTCTTT.

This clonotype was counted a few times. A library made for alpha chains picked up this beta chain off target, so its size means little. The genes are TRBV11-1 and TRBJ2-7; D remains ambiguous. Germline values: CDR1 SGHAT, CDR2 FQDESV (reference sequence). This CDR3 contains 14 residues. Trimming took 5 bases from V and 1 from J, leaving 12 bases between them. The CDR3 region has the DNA TGTGCCAGCAGCCAAATCCTGGGGTCCTACGAGCAGTACTTC. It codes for CASSQILGSYEQYF.

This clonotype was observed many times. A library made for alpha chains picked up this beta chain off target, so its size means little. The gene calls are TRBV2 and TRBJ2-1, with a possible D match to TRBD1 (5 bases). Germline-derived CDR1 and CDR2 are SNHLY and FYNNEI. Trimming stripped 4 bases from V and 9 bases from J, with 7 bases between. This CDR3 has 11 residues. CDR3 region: CASSVRGEQFF. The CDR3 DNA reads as TGTGCCAGCAGTGTTAGGGGTGAGCAGTTCTTC.

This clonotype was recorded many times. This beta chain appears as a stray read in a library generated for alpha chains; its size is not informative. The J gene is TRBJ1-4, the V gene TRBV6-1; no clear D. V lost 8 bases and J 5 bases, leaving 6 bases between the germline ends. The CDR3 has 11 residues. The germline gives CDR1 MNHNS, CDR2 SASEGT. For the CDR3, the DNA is TGTGCCAGCGAAAGGAATGAAAAACTGTTTTTT. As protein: CASERNEKLFF.

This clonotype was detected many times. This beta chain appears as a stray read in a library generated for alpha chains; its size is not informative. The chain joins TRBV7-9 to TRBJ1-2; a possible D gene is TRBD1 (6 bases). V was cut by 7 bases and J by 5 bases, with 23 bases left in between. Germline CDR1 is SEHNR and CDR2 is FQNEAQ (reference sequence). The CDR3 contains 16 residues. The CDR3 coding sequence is TGTGCCAGCAACTCCTTCGACAGGTCAAGTAAATATGGCTACACCTTC. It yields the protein CASNSFDRSSKYGYTF.

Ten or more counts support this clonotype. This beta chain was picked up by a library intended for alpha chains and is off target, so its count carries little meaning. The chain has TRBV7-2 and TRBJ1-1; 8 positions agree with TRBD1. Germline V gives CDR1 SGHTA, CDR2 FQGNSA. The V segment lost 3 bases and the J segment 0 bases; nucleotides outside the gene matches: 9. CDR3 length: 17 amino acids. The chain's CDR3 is CASSFRGRNLVNTEAFF. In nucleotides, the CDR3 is TGTGCCAGCAGCTTCAGGGGGCGCAACTTGGTGAACACTGAAGCTTTCTTT. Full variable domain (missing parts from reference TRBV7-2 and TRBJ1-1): GAGVSQSPSNKVTEKGKDVELRCDPISGHTALYWYRQSLGQGLEFLIYFQGNSAPDKSGLPSDRFSAERTGGSVSTLTIQRTQQEDSAVYLCASSFRGRNLVNTEAFFGQGTRLTVV.

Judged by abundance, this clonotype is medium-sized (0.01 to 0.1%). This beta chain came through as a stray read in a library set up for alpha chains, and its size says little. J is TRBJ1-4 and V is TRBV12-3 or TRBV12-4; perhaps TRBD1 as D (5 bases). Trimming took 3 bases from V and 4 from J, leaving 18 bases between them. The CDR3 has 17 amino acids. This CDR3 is CASSFLARGAGNEKLFF. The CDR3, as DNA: TGTGCCAGCAGTTTTTTAGCCCGGGGCGCGGGTAATGAAAAACTGTTTTTT.

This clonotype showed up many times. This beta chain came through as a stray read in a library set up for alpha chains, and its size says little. The CDR3 is CASSRLAGGPTGELFF. Written as DNA, the CDR3 is TGCGCCAGCAGTAGACTAGCGGGGGGGCCCACCGGGGAGCTGTTTTTT. The rearrangement links TRBV23-1 to TRBJ2-2; 14 bases fit TRBD2. TRBV23-1 has ORF status, its function being uncertain. This CDR3 is built from 16 residues. V lost 5 bases and J lost 4; bases outside the gene matches: 3.